These 11 T cell receptor beta chains came from one sample sequenced in a study of cytomegalovirus exposure and HLA in healthy donors. PCR primers comprised 60 Vbeta and 13 Jbeta primers. TCRdb's copy holds only in-frame clones and misses some; the assay was immunoSEQ multiplex PCR. The data show 150,000 to 200,000 clones, with approximately 77% seen just once and more than 3% held by the top ten. Material for sequencing was PBMCs. The receptor source for this set is a man between 25 and 39 years old in good health and CMV-seropositive.

This clone was counted once. The V call is TRBV6-6, the J call TRBJ2-1, with TRBD1 identical over 10 bases. Germline CDR1 reads MNHNY; CDR2 reads SVGAGI (reference sequence). This CDR3 has 15 residues. V lost 6 bases to trimming and J lost 1 base; unmatched junction nucleotides: 3. This chain's CDR3 is CASRGTGVSYNEQFF. DNA of the CDR3: TGTGCCAGCAGGGGGACAGGGGTGTCCTACAATGAGCAGTTCTTC.

This clone appeared a few times. The rearrangement joins TRBV27 to TRBJ2-7, with TRBD1 identical over 8 bases. The germline gives CDR1 MNHEY, CDR2 SMNVEV (reference sequence). This CDR3 is 16 amino acids long. With V trimmed by 5 bases and J by 2 bases, 11 bases remained unmatched. The CDR3 sequence: CASSRRATGEPYEQYF. The CDR3 DNA is TGTGCCAGCAGTAGGAGGGCGACAGGGGAACCCTACGAGCAGTACTTC.

The chain carries TRBV5-8 and TRBJ1-5; 8 nucleotides align to TRBD1. This CDR3 region has 14 residues. From germline, CDR1 is SGHTS and CDR2 YDEGEE. The V segment lost 4 bases and the J segment 4 bases; nucleotides outside the gene matches: 4. DNA of the CDR3: TGTGCCAGCAGCCCTCGGACAGGGAATCAGCCCCAGCATTTT. Encoded protein: CASSPRTGNQPQHF.

DNA for the CDR3: TGTGCCAGCAGCTTAGTTCAGTATACTGAAGCTTTCTTT. This encodes CASSLVQYTEAFF. V is TRBV7-9 and J is TRBJ1-1; D remains unclear. The CDR3 has 13 residues. Germline V gene lookup returns CDR1 SEHNR and CDR2 FQNEAQ (reference sequence). V lost 1 base and J lost 5, with 8 bases in between.

The chain is built from TRBV6-6 and TRBJ2-2, with 7 bases that match TRBD1. Germline V gene lookup returns CDR1 MNHNY and CDR2 SVGAGI (reference sequence). The CDR3 consists of 16 residues. Trimming cost V 5 bases and J 0 bases; bases outside gene matches: 6. For the CDR3, the DNA is TGTGCCAGCAGTAGCCGGGACAGTTCGAACACCGGGGAGCTGTTTTTT. Its translation is CASSSRDSSNTGELFF.

In its sample, this clone was seen once. J is TRBJ2-7 and V is TRBV28; 7 nucleotides align to TRBD1. Germline values: CDR1 MDHEN, CDR2 SYDVKM. The CDR3 contains 17 residues. Germline trimming cut 5 bases from V and 4 bases from J; bases unmatched to any gene: 17. The CDR3 DNA sequence: TGTGCCAGCAGTCTACAAAAGTATGGGGACAGCTCATACGAGCAGTACTTC. Translation gives CASSLQKYGDSSYEQYF.

V gene TRBV19 combines with J gene TRBJ2-5; D not resolved. V was cut by 1 base and J by 5 bases, with 8 bases left in between. The germline V gene encodes CDR1 LNHDA and CDR2 SQIVND (reference sequence). This CDR3 is 13 amino acids long. The CDR3 DNA is TGTGCCAGTAGTATAGGCAGGCATGAGACCCAGTACTTC. Amino acid sequence: CASSIGRHETQYF.

This rearrangement joins TRBV4-3 to TRBJ1-2, with TRBD1 matching over 7 bases. CDR1 is LGHNA, CDR2 YSLEER, per germline. The CDR3 totals 14 residues. Trimming at V came to 5 bases and at J to 6 bases, leaving 9 bases not matched to a gene. This CDR3 reads CASSRRQGGNGYTF. CDR3 DNA sequence: TGCGCCAGCAGCAGACGACAGGGTGGGAATGGCTACACCTTC.

This rearrangement joins TRBV6-5 to TRBJ1-4, with 9 bases identical to TRBD1. The CDR3 totals 13 residues. The V segment lost 5 bases and the J segment 7 bases; nucleotides outside the gene matches: 2. Germline CDR1 reads MNHEY; CDR2 reads SVGAGI. CDR3 sequence (DNA): TGTGCCAGCAGTAGGACAGGGGTTGAAAAACTGTTTTTT. Protein: CASSRTGVEKLFF.

The rearrangement joins TRBV5-3 to TRBJ2-2, with 7 positions matching TRBD1. TRBV5-3 is marked as an open reading frame, function uncertain. CDR3 length equals 15 residues. Unmatched junction bases numbered 8, after V lost 4 bases and J lost 5 bases. DNA for the CDR3: TGTGCCAGAAGCGGGACAGTCAGTGGGACCGGGGAGCTGTTTTTT. It is translated as CARSGTVSGTGELFF.

V gene TRBV10-3 combines with J gene TRBJ2-7; 9 bases fit TRBD2. V lost 6 bases and J lost 3; bases outside the gene matches: 18. The CDR3 is 18 amino acids. In germline, CDR1 is ENHRY, CDR2 SYGVKD. The CDR3 sequence: CAIRDPPAGTSTYYEQYF. The DNA for the CDR3 is TGTGCCATCAGGGACCCCCCCGCCGGGACTAGCACTTACTACGAGCAGTACTTC.